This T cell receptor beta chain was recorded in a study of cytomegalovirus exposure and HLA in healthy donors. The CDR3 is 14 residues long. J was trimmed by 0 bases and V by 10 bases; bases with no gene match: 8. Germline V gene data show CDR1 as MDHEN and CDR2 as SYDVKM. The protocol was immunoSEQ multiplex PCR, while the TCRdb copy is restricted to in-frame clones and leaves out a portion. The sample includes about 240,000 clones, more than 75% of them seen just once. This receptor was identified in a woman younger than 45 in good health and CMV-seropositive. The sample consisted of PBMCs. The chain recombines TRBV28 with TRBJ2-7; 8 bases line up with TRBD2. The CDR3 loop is CATRGTSGSYEQYF. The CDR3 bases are TGTGCCACTCGAGGAACTAGCGGCTCCTACGAGCAGTACTTC. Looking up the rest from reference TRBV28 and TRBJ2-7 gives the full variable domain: DVKVTQSSRYLVKRTGEKVFLECVQDMDHENMFWYRQDPGLGLRLIYFSYDVKMKEKGDIPEGYSVSREKKERFSLILESASTNQTSMYLCATRGTSGSYEQYFGPGTRLTVT.